These T cell receptor beta chains were read from a single sample in a study of cytomegalovirus exposure and HLA in healthy donors. Generated by immunoSEQ multiplex PCR, the TCRdb table keeps only in-frame clones and is missing some. This sample has approximately 46,000 clones, with roughly 93% found just once. The sequenced material came from PBMCs. The source is a woman younger than 35 in good health and CMV-seronegative. CDR3s include the opening cysteine and the closing phenylalanine or tryptophan. The D gene is left open where the match is weak. Expanded clones get a size class; other rows say once, few or many, or leave the size out.

-	TRBV6-5	-	TRBJ2-7	CASSTPSNEQYF	TGTGCCAGCAGTACCCCCAGTAACGAGCAGTACTTC
-	TRBV27	-	TRBJ2-2	CASSQRQDLLPGELFF	TGTGCCAGCAGTCAACGACAGGACTTGCTACCCGGGGAGCTGTTTTTT
-	TRBV5-6	-	TRBJ2-1	CASSLGEGSYNEQFF	TGTGCCAGCAGCTTGGGAGAGGGTTCCTACAATGAGCAGTTCTTC
-	TRBV5-1	-	TRBJ1-1	CASRRPGDVNTEAFF	TGCGCCAGCAGACGCCCCGGGGATGTAAACACTGAAGCTTTCTTT
-	TRBV7-2	-	TRBJ2-7	CASSFRVDSYEQYF	TGTGCCAGCAGCTTCAGGGTGGATTCCTACGAGCAGTACTTC
-	TRBV29-1	-	TRBJ2-3	CSVRSGSSTDTQYF	TGCAGCGTGAGAAGCGGGTCTAGCACAGATACGCAGTATTTT
-	TRBV29-1	-	TRBJ1-1	CSVEGTVNEAFF	TGCAGCGTTGAAGGGACAGTTAATGAAGCTTTCTTT
TRBD2	TRBV28	-	TRBJ2-7	CASSSGLAGAEEQYF	TGTGCCAGCAGTTCGGGACTAGCGGGAGCGGAAGAGCAGTACTTC
TRBD2	TRBV18	-	TRBJ2-1	CASSPPSGSSYNEQFF	TGTGCCAGCTCCCCCCCTAGCGGGAGCTCCTACAATGAGCAGTTCTTC
TRBD1	TRBV5-1	-	TRBJ2-4	CASSPGQGNIQYF	TGCGCCAGCAGCCCGGGACAGGGAAACATTCAGTACTTC
TRBD1	TRBV10-2	-	TRBJ1-1	CASSTGGVEAFF	TGCGCCAGCAGTACAGGGGGCGTAGAAGCTTTCTTT
TRBD2	TRBV15	-	TRBJ2-7	CATSTELAGAHEQYF	TGTGCCACCAGCACAGAACTAGCGGGGGCCCACGAGCAGTACTTC
-	TRBV6-1	-	TRBJ2-1	CASSELGAVYNEQFF	TGTGCCAGCAGTGAATTGGGGGCCGTCTACAATGAGCAGTTCTTC
TRBD2	TRBV6-4	few	TRBJ2-7	CASSERAGVSYEQYF	TGTGCCAGCAGTGAGCGAGCGGGAGTCTCCTACGAGCAGTACTTC
TRBD1	TRBV7-6	-	TRBJ1-5	CASSLRGQGAMPSNQPQHF	TGTGCCAGCAGCCTAAGGGGACAGGGGGCAATGCCTAGCAATCAGCCCCAGCATTTT
TRBD1	TRBV5-5	-	TRBJ2-7	CASSLGSGDRGLHEQYF	TGTGCCAGCAGCTTGGGTAGTGGGGACAGGGGGCTCCACGAGCAGTACTTC
TRBD2	TRBV6-1	-	TRBJ2-2	CASSVGLASTGELFF	TGTGCCAGCAGCGTTGGACTAGCGAGCACCGGGGAGCTGTTTTTT
TRBD1	TRBV7-2	-	TRBJ1-6	CASSLTGVSPLHF	TGTGCCAGCAGCTTGACAGGGGTTTCACCCCTCCACTTT
-	TRBV4-2	-	TRBJ1-1	CASSRGPDNTEAFF	TGTGCCAGCAGCCGAGGGCCAGACAACACTGAAGCTTTCTTT
TRBD2	TRBV28	-	TRBJ2-4	CATTGSGKNIQYF	TGTGCCACCACAGGTAGCGGGAAAAACATTCAGTACTTC
TRBD2	TRBV28	once	TRBJ2-5	CASRGTSGKGETQYF	TGTGCCAGCAGGGGGACTAGCGGGAAGGGAGAGACCCAGTACTTC
-	TRBV5-1	-	TRBJ1-2	CASSLGGEGNYGYTF	TGCGCCAGCAGCTTGGGGGGGGAAGGCAACTATGGCTACACCTTC
-	TRBV5-1	few	TRBJ2-7	CASSLQLDEQYF	TGCGCCAGCAGCTTGCAGTTGGACGAGCAGTACTTC
TRBD1	TRBV2	once	TRBJ2-3	CASSEYRGTSDTQYF	TGTGCCAGCAGTGAATACAGGGGAACGTCAGATACGCAGTATTTT
TRBD2	TRBV7-8	-	TRBJ2-1	CASSPTRLAGGDEQFF	TGTGCCAGCAGCCCGACTCGACTAGCGGGGGGGGATGAGCAGTTCTTC
-	TRBV25-1	-	TRBJ1-4	CASSDDVGAPATNEKLFF	TGTGCCAGCAGTGATGATGTGGGGGCTCCTGCAACTAATGAAAAACTGTTTTTT
-	TRBV5-6	once	TRBJ2-7	CASSPGLVEFTQQYF	TGTGCCAGCAGCCCCGGGTTAGTTGAATTTACGCAGCAGTACTTC
TRBD2	TRBV27	-	TRBJ2-3	CASSLSGTSGDTQYF	TGTGCCAGCAGTTTATCCGGGACTAGCGGAGATACGCAGTATTTT
-	TRBV21-1	-	TRBJ1-5	CASSTHLGGEINQPQHF	TGTGCCAGCAGCACCCACCTGGGGGGAGAGATCAATCAGCCCCAGCATTTT
-	TRBV6-5	-	TRBJ1-1	CASTTNTEAFF	TGTGCCAGCACCACAAACACTGAAGCTTTCTTT
-	TRBV18	-	TRBJ2-3	CASSPPVSTDTQYF	TGTGCCAGCTCCCCTCCCGTTAGTACAGATACGCAGTATTTT
-	TRBV2	-	TRBJ2-7	CAERRGQYEQYF	TGTGCCGAAAGGCGGGGCCAATACGAGCAGTACTTC
-	TRBV18	-	TRBJ1-6	CASSRTASNNSPLHF	TGTGCCAGCTCTCGGACAGCCTCAAATAATTCACCCCTCCACTTT
-	TRBV9	-	TRBJ2-6	CASSVAPITGANVLTF	TGTGCCAGCAGCGTAGCCCCGATTACAGGGGCCAACGTCCTGACTTTC
-	TRBV6-1	-	TRBJ1-5	CATKTVNQPQHF	TGTGCCACAAAGACAGTCAATCAGCCCCAGCATTTT
-	TRBV15	-	TRBJ2-7	CATSLSDFYEQYF	TGTGCCACCAGCCTCTCGGACTTCTACGAGCAGTACTTC
-	TRBV4-1	-	TRBJ1-1	CASSQEAWGHQPEAFF	TGCGCCAGCAGCCAAGAGGCGTGGGGACACCAGCCTGAAGCTTTCTTT
TRBD2	TRBV7-9	-	TRBJ2-3	CASSSPSGGGTDTQYF	TGTGCCAGCAGCTCTCCCAGCGGGGGAGGCACAGATACGCAGTATTTT
-	TRBV27	-	TRBJ2-6	CASSWDSSISGANVLTF	TGTGCCAGCAGTTGGGACTCCTCTATCTCTGGGGCCAACGTCCTGACTTTC
TRBD1	TRBV18	once	TRBJ2-5	CASSLRDSPWETQYF	TGTGCCAGCTCACTCCGGGACAGCCCGTGGGAGACCCAGTACTTC
-	TRBV25-1	-	TRBJ1-2	CASSSAGRGYTF	TGTGCCAGCAGTTCAGCAGGGCGAGGCTACACCTTC
-	TRBV30	-	TRBJ1-2	CAWSVSGVGYGYTF	TGTGCCTGGAGTGTGTCAGGGGTAGGCTATGGCTACACCTTC
TRBD1	TRBV6-4	-	TRBJ2-2	CASRTGFNTGELFF	TGTGCCAGCAGGACAGGGTTTAACACCGGGGAGCTGTTTTTT
-	TRBV27	-	TRBJ1-6	CASSLRQKNSPLHF	TGTGCCAGCAGTCTTAGACAGAAAAATTCACCCCTCCACTTT
-	TRBV27	-	TRBJ1-4	CASSFNYEKLFF	TGTGCCAGCAGTTTTAACTATGAAAAACTGTTTTTT
TRBD2	TRBV19	-	TRBJ2-1	CASSIIGLAGGNNEQFF	TGTGCCAGTAGTATAATTGGACTAGCGGGGGGTAACAATGAGCAGTTCTTC
-	TRBV6-6	-	TRBJ2-5	CASIKGLPNRETQYF	TGTGCCAGCATCAAAGGACTACCTAATAGGGAGACCCAGTACTTC
TRBD1	TRBV11-2	few	TRBJ2-1	CASSPIRGLYNEQFF	TGTGCCAGCAGCCCAATCAGGGGGCTCTACAATGAGCAGTTCTTC
TRBD2	TRBV27	once	TRBJ2-7	CASSLPPSGVGGEQYF	TGTGCCAGCAGTCTACCGCCTAGCGGGGTCGGGGGGGAGCAGTACTTC
-	TRBV7-2	-	TRBJ1-4	CASSSRGKLFF	TGTGCCAGCAGCTCTAGAGGAAAACTGTTTTTT
TRBD2	TRBV18	-	TRBJ2-3	CASSPPLAGGIDTQYF	TGTGCCAGCTCACCACCACTAGCGGGAGGGATAGATACGCAGTATTTT
-	TRBV7-3	-	TRBJ2-6	CASSLSAGGSGANVLTF	TGTGCCAGCAGCTTATCGGCCGGGGGCTCTGGGGCCAACGTCCTGACTTTC
TRBD2	TRBV6-4	-	TRBJ2-3	CASSGTSSTDTQYF	TGTGCCAGCAGCGGGACTAGCAGTACAGATACGCAGTATTTT
TRBD1	TRBV5-4	-	TRBJ2-7	CASSPHWTGPSSYEQYF	TGTGCCAGCAGCCCCCACTGGACAGGGCCAAGCTCCTACGAGCAGTACTTC
TRBD1	TRBV6-1	-	TRBJ2-7	CASSTIGTGPYEQYF	TGTGCCAGCAGTACCATCGGGACAGGCCCCTACGAGCAGTACTTC
-	TRBV19	-	TRBJ2-6	CASSIGLRTGANVLTF	TGTGCCAGTAGTATAGGACTCCGAACCGGGGCCAACGTCCTGACTTTC
TRBD1	TRBV6-4	-	TRBJ2-3	CASSWTGAGTDTQYF	TGTGCCAGCAGCTGGACAGGGGCGGGGACAGATACGCAGTATTTT
TRBD1	TRBV27	once	TRBJ2-7	CASKRQGRTYEQYF	TGTGCCAGCAAACGACAGGGTCGCACCTACGAGCAGTACTTC
-	TRBV4-1	-	TRBJ2-1	CASSEDQILGPRGDEQFF	TGCGCCAGCAGCGAAGATCAAATTCTCGGGCCCAGGGGCGATGAGCAGTTCTTC
-	TRBV19	-	TRBJ1-5	CASSFRGSQPQHF	TGTGCCAGTAGTTTTCGGGGATCTCAGCCCCAGCATTTT